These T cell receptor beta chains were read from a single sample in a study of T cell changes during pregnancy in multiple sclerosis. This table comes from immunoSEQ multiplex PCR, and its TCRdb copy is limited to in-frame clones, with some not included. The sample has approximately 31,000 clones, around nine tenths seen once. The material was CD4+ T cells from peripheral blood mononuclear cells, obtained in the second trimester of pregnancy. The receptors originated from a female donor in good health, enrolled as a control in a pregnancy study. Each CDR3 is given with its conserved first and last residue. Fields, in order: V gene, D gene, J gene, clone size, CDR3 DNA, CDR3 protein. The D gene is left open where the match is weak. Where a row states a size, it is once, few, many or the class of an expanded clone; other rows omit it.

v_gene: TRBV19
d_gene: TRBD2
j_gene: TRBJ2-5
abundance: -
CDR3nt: TGTGCCAGTAGTATAGGAGCGGGAGGGCCGGAGACCCAGTACTTC
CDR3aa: CASSIGAGGPETQYF

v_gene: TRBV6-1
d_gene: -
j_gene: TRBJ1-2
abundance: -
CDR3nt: TGTGCCAGCAGCCTAGGAGGGATCTCTCCCTATGGCTACACCTTC
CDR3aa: CASSLGGISPYGYTF

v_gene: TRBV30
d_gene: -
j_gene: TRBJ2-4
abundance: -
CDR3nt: TGTGCCTGGAGTGTCCCAGCGGGAAACATTCAGTACTTC
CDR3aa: CAWSVPAGNIQYF

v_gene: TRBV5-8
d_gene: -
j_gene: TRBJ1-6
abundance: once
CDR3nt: TGTGCCAGCAGCTTGGCACAAGGTAGCAGGGTCGTTTCACCCCTCCACTTT
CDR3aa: CASSLAQGSRVVSPLHF

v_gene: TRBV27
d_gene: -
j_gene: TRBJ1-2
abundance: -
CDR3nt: TGTGCCAGCAGTCCCGAAGCTAACTATGGCCACACCTTC
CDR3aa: CASSPEANYGHTF

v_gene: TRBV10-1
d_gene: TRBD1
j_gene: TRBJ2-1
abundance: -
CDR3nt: TGCGCCAGCAGAGGTATGACCGGGACAGAATACAATGAGCAGTTCTTC
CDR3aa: CASRGMTGTEYNEQFF

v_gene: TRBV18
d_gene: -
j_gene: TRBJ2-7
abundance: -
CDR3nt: TGTGCCAGCTCACCGAGACAGGGAGGTGACGAGCAGTACTTC
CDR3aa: CASSPRQGGDEQYF

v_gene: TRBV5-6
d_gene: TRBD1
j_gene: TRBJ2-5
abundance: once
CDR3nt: TGTGCCAGCAGCCGCAGGGGGAGTCAAGAGACCCAGTACTTC
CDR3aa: CASSRRGSQETQYF

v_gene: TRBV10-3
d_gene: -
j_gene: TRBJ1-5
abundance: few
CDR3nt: TGTGCCATCAGTGGGGGAGATATGACGATTCCCCAGCATTTT
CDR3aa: CAISGGDMTIPQHF

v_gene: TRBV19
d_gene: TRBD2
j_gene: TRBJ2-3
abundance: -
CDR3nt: TGTGCCAGTAGTGAAACTAGCGGGAGTCGGGCAGATACGCAGTATTTT
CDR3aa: CASSETSGSRADTQYF

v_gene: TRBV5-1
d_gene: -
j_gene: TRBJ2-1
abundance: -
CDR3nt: TGCGCCAGCAGGTCCGGAAGAGCGACCTACAATGAGCAGTTCTTC
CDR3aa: CASRSGRATYNEQFF

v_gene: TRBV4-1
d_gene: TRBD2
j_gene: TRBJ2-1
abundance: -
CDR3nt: TGCGCCAGCAGCCAACATCTAGCGGGCAATGAGCAGTTCTTC
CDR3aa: CASSQHLAGNEQFF

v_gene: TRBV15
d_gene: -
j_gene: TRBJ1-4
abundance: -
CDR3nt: TGTGCCACCAGCAGAATGGAGGGGTTCGGGGAAAAACTGTTTTTT
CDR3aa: CATSRMEGFGEKLFF

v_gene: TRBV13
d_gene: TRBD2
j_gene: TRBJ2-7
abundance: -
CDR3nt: TGTGCCAGCAGAAGTAGCGGGGGGGCCTACGAGCAGTACTTC
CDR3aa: CASRSSGGAYEQYF

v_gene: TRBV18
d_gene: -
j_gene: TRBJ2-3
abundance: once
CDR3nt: TGTGCCAGCTCACCACCAGGTAACCTAGGTGGTGCAGATACGCAGTATTTT
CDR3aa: CASSPPGNLGGADTQYF

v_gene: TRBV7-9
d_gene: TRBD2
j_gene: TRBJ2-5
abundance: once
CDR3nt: TGTGCCAGCAGCGGAAGCGGGGGGGCGTGGGAGACCCAGTACTTC
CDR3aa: CASSGSGGAWETQYF

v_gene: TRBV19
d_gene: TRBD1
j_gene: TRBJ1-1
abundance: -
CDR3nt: TGTGCCAGTAGTACCGGGACAGGGAGAGGAACTGAAGCTTTCTTT
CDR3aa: CASSTGTGRGTEAFF

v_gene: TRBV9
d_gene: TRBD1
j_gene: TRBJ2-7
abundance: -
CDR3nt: TGTGCCAGCAGCGGACGACAGGGGCCCTCCTACGAGCAGTACTTC
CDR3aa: CASSGRQGPSYEQYF

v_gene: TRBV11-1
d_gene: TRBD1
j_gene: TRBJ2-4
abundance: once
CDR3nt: TGTGCCAGCAGCCCGACACAGGGGGCCAAAAACATTCAGTACTTC
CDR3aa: CASSPTQGAKNIQYF

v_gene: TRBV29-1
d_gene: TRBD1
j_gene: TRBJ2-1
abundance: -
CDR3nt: TGCAGCGTTGAAGAATTCGACAGGGGGCTTTCCTACAATGAGCAGTTCTTC
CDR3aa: CSVEEFDRGLSYNEQFF

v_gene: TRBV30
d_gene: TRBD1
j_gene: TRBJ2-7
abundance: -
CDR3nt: TGTGCCTGCGCCGCCGGGACAGGAACGTACGAGCAGTACTTC
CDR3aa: CACAAGTGTYEQYF

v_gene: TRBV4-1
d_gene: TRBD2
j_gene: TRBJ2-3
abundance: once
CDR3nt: TGCGCCAGCAGCCAAGATCTCCGGACTAGCGGTCGGACAGATACGCAGTATTTT
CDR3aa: CASSQDLRTSGRTDTQYF

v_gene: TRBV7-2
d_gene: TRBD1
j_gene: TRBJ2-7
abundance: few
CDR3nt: TGTGCCAGCAGCCCAACACCCGGGACAGGGACAGCCGAGCAGTACTTC
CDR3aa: CASSPTPGTGTAEQYF

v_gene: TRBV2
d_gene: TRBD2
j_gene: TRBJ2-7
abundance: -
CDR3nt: TGTGCCAGCAACGTAGGCGGGAGCTCCTACGAGCAGTACTTC
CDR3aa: CASNVGGSSYEQYF

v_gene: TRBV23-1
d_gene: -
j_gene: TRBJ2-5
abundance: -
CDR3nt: TGCGCCAGCACCCTCCAGACCCAGTACTTC
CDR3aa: CASTLQTQYF

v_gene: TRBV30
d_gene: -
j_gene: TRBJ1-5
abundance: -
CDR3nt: TGTGCCTGGAGTGTACGGCAGGGGTTCGGTCAGCCCCAGCATTTT
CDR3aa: CAWSVRQGFGQPQHF

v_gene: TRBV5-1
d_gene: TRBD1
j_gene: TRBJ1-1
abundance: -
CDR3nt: TGCGCCAGCAGCTCGGACAGGGCCGGGGGAAACACTGAAGCTTTCTTT
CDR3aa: CASSSDRAGGNTEAFF

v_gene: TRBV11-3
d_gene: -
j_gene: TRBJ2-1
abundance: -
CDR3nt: TGTGCCAGCAGCCTTGCAGGGGACCAGTACAATGAGCAGTTCTTC
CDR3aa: CASSLAGDQYNEQFF

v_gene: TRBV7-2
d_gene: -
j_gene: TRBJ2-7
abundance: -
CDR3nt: TGTGCCAGCAGCTCCGGACTACTTTCCTACGAGCAGTACTTC
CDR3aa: CASSSGLLSYEQYF

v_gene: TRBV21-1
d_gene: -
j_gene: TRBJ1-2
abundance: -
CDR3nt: TGTGCCAGCAGCTATACAGGGTCCCCAGGTGAGGGCTACACCTTC
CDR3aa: CASSYTGSPGEGYTF

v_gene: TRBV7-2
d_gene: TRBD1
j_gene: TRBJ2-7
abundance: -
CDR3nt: TGTGCCAGCAGTGAGGGGGCGATTATCTCCTACGAGCAGTACTTC
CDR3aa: CASSEGAIISYEQYF

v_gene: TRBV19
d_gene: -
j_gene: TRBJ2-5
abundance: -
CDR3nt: TGTGCCAGTAGTAAAGCGGGTAAAGAGACCCAGTACTTC
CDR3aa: CASSKAGKETQYF

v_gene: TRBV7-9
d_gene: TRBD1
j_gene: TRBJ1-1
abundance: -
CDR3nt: TGTGCCAGCAGCCCCGCAGGGGGCCTGAACACTGAAGCTTTCTTT
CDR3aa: CASSPAGGLNTEAFF

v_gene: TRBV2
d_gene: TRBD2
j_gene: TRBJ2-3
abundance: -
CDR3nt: TGTGCCAGCAGCAGAACTAGCGGGGGGTCCCCCAATACGCAGTATTTT
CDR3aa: CASSRTSGGSPNTQYF

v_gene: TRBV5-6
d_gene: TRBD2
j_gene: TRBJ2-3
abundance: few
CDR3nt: TGTGCCAGCAGCTTGGGGGTGGGGGGGTTCACAGATACGCAGTATTTT
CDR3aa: CASSLGVGGFTDTQYF

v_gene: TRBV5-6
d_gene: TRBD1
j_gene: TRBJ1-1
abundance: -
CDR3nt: TGTGCCAGCAGCTCGATGGTTTCGCAGGGGGACACTGAAGCTTTCTTT
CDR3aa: CASSSMVSQGDTEAFF

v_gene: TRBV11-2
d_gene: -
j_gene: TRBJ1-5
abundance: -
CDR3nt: TGTGCCAGCAGCTTAGGTTTGACGGGGGGCCAGCCCCAGCATTTT
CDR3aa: CASSLGLTGGQPQHF

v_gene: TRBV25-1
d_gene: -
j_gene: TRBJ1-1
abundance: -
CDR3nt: TGTGCCAGCAGTGTGGGGGGTTTGAACACTGAAGCTTTCTTT
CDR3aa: CASSVGGLNTEAFF

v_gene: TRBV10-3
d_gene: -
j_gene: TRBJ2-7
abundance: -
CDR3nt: TGTGCCATCAGTGAGGGGCAGGGGGGATTGGGATACGAGCAGTACTTC
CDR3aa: CAISEGQGGLGYEQYF